This T cell receptor (beta chain) is from a study of cytomegalovirus exposure and HLA in healthy donors. This clone has a handful of counts. Its antigen remains unknown. Researchers ran the PCR with 60 Vbeta and 13 Jbeta primers. Only in-frame clones appear in the TCRdb table, and some are missing; sequencing was by immunoSEQ multiplex PCR. The sample carries 60,000 to 70,000 clones, roughly 80% recorded once. Findings and limits, study-wide: Reports described diagnosis of cytomegalovirus status by the classifier as highly specific and sensitive.

The TCR was taken from a woman in her forties in good health and CMV-seropositive. Material: PBMCs.

The CDR3 region is CASTRSQGGYGYTF. The CDR3 DNA is TGCGCCAGCACTAGGTCCCAGGGGGGCTATGGCTACACCTTC. The chain recombines TRBV5-1 with TRBJ1-2, with 7 bases identical to TRBD1. Germline-derived CDR1 and CDR2 are SGHRS and YFSETQ. Trimming took 6 bases from V and 4 from J; bases not matched to a gene: 9. This CDR3 is built from 14 residues.